Described below is a single TCR beta chain sequence and its context. The antigen remains undetermined. Within the sample, other DNA sequences also encode this same CDR3. Libraries were prepared by immunoSEQ multiplex PCR; TCRdb keeps only in-frame clonotypes and omits some of them. The table records around 160,000 clones, 70% to 90% of them present only once. This sample is part of a study of cytotoxic CD8 clonotypes in ibrutinib-treated CLL. Across the study: Mean per-sample yields comprised 255,043 productive templates and 85,000 to 95,000 productive rearrangements. The study's findings and limits: Investigators sampled sustained-remission and progressing patients at differing times.

Trimming cost V 3 bases and J 3 bases, with 4 bases left between them. This CDR3 region has 12 residues. Germline V gene sequence: CDR1 LNHDA, CDR2 SQIVND (reference sequence). This TCR came from a human donor with chronic lymphocytic leukemia. The rearrangement joins TRBV19 to TRBJ2-3; D not certain. The starting material was PBMCs, obtained at disease progression, from a patient treated with ibrutinib. The CDR3 DNA reads as TGTGCCAGTAGTATTGGGACAGATACGCAGTATTTT. This sequence encodes CASSIGTDTQYF. Using reference TRBV19 and TRBJ2-3 for the parts outside the CDR3, the full variable domain is DGGITQSPKYLFRKEGQNVTLSCEQNLNHDAMYWYRQDPGQGLRLIYYSQIVNDFQKGDIAEGYSVSREKKESFPLTVTSAQKNPTAFYLCASSIGTDTQYFGPGTRLTVL.